This T cell receptor beta chain was retrieved from a study of shared clonotypes between healthy human individuals. Here immunoSEQ multiplex PCR was the method, and the copy in TCRdb shows in-frame clones only, minus some. Among over 2 million clones, roughly 94% were seen once, and the ten largest hold 0.1% to 0.15%. Caucasian adults residing in Nashville, Tennessee made up all the donors. The CDR3 length is 13 residues. This sequence originates from a man between 18 and 29 years old in good health. Sequenced: naive CD4+ T cells sorted from blood. This sample's subset: CD45RA+ positively selected. The rearrangement joins TRBV1 to TRBJ2-1; TRBD2 was called by the table and not checked on the DNA. TRBV1 is noted as a pseudogene. The CDR3: CTSSQEGGNEQFF. The CDR3 bases are TGCACCAGCAGCCAAGAGGGGGGGAATGAGCAGTTCTTC.